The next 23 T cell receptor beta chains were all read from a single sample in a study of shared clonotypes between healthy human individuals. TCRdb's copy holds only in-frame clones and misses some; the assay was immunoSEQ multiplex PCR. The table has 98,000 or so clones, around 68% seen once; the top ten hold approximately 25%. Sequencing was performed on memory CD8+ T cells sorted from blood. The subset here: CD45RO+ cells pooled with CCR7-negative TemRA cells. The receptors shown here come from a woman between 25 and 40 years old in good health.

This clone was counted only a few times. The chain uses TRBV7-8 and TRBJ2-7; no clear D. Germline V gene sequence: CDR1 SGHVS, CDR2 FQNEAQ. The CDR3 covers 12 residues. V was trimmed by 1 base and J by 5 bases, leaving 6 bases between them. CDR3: CASSLVYHEQYF. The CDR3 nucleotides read TGTGCCAGCAGCTTAGTTTACCACGAGCAGTACTTC.

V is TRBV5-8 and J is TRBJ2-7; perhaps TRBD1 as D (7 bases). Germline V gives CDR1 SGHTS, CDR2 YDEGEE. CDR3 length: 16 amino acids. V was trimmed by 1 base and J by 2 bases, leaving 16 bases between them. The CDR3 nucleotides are TGTGCCAGCAGCTTGTGGGGCGGGACAGCAGCCTACGAGCAGTACTTC. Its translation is CASSLWGGTAAYEQYF.

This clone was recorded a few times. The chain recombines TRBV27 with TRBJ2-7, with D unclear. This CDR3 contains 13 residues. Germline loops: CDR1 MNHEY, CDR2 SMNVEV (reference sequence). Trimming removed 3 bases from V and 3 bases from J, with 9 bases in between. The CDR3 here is CASSLRFNYEQYF. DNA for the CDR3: TGTGCCAGCAGTTTGAGGTTCAACTACGAGCAGTACTTC.

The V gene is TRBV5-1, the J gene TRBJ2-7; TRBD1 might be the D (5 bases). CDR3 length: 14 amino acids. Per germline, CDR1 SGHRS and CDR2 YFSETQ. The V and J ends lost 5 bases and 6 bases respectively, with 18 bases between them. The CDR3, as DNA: TGCGCCAGCAGTTACGCTTCAGGGATACCCGAGCAGTACTTC. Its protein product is CASSYASGIPEQYF.

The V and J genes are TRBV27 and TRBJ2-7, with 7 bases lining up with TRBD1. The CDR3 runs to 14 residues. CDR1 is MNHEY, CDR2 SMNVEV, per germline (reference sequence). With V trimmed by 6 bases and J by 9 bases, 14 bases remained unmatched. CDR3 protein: CASSQGQTPYRQYF. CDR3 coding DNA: TGTGCCAGCAGCCAGGGACAGACCCCTTATCGGCAGTACTTC.

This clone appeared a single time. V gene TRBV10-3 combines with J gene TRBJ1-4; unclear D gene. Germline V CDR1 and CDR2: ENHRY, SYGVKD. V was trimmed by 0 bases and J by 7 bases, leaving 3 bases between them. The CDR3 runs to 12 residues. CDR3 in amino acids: CAISESGEKLFF. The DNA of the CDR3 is TGTGCCATCAGTGAGTCTGGTGAAAAACTGTTTTTT.

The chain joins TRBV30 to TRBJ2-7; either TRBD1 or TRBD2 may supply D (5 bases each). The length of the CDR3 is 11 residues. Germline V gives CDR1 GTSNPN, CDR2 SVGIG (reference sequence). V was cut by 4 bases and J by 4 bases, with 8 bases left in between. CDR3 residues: CAWTGGYEQYF. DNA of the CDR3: TGTGCCTGGACTGGGGGATACGAGCAGTACTTC.

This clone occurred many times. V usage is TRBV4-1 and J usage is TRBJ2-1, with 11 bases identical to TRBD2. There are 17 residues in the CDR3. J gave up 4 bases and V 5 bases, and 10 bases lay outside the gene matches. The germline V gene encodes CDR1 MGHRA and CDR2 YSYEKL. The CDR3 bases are TGCGCCAGCAGCGAAACCTTAGCGGGAGGGCTTTACAATGAGCAGTTCTTC. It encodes CASSETLAGGLYNEQFF.

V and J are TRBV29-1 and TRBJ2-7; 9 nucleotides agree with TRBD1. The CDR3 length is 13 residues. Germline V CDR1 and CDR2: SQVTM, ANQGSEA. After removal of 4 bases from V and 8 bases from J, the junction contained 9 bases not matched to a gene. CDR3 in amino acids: CSVGTGDWGKQYF. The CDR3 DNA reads TGCAGCGTTGGGACAGGGGATTGGGGTAAGCAGTACTTC.

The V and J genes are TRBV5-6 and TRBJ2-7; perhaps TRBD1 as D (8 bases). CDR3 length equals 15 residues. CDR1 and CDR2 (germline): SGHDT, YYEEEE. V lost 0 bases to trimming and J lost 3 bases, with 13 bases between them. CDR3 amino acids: CASSLGQGRVYEQYF. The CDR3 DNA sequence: TGTGCCAGCAGCTTGGGACAGGGGAGGGTCTACGAGCAGTACTTC.

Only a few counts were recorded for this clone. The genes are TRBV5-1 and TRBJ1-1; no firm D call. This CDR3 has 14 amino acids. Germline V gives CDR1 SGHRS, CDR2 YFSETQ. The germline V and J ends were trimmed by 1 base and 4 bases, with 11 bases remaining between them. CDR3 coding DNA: TGCGCCAGCAGCTTGTCTGGGATATTCACTGAAGCTTTCTTT. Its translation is CASSLSGIFTEAFF.

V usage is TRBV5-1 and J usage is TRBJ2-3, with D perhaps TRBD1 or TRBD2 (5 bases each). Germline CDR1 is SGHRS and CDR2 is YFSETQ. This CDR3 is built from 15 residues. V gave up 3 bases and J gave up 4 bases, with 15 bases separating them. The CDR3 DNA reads TGCGCCAGCAGCTACCGGGACCCCATGGCAGATACGCAGTATTTT. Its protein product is CASSYRDPMADTQYF.

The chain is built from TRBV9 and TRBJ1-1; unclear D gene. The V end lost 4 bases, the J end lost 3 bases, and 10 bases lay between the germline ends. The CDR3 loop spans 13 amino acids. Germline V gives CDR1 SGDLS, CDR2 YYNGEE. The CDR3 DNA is TGTGCCAGCAGCAACCGGGGATACACTGAAGCTTTCTTT. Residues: CASSNRGYTEAFF.

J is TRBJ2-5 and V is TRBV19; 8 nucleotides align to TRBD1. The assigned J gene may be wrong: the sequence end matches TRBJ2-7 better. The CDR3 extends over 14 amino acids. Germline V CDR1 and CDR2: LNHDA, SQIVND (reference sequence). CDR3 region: CASSMQGASYEQYF. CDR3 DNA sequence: TGTGCCAGTAGTATGCAGGGGGCCTCCTACGAGCAGTACTTC.

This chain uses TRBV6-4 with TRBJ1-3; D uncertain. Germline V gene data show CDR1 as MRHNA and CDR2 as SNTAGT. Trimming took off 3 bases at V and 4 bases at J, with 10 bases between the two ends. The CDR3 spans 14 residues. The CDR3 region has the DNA TGTGCCAGCAGTGAGAGGGTGGCCGGAAACACCATATATTTT. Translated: CASSERVAGNTIYF.

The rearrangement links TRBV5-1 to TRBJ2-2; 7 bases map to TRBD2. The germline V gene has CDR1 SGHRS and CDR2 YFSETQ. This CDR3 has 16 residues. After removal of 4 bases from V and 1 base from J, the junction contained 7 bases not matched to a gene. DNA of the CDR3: TGCGCCAGCAGCGTCGAAGTAGCGGGGAACACCGGGGAGCTGTTTTTT. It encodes CASSVEVAGNTGELFF.

CDR3 protein: CASSLVGDRVYGYTF. CDR3 nucleotides: TGCGCCAGCAGCTTGGTGGGGGACAGGGTCTATGGCTACACCTTC. V gene TRBV5-1 combines with J gene TRBJ1-2; 9 positions agree with TRBD1. V was clipped by 0 bases and J by 4 bases; unmatched bases: 4. The length of the CDR3 is 15 residues. Germline values: CDR1 SGHRS, CDR2 YFSETQ.

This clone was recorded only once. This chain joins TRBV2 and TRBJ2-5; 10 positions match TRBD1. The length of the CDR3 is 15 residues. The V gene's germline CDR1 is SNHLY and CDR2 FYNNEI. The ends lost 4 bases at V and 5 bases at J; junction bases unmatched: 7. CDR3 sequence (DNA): TGTGCCAGCAGTGGGGACAGGGGCCAGGCGGAGACCCAGTACTTC. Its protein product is CASSGDRGQAETQYF.

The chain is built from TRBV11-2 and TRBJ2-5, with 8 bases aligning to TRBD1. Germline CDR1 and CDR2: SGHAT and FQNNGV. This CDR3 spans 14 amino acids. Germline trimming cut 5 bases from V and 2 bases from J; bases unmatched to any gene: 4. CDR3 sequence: CASSLNRGQETQYF. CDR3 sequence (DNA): TGTGCCAGCAGCCTCAACAGGGGGCAAGAGACCCAGTACTTC.

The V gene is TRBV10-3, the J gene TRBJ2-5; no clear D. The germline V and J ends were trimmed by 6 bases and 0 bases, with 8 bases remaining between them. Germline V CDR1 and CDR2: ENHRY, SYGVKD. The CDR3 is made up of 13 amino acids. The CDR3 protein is CAIRGINQETQYF. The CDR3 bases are TGTGCCATCAGAGGGATTAACCAAGAGACCCAGTACTTC.

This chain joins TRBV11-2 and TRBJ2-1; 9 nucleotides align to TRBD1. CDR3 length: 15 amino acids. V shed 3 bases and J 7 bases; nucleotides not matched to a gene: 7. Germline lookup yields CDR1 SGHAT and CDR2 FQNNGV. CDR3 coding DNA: TGTGCCAGCAGCTTGCCGGGACAGGGACAGAATGAGCAGTTCTTC. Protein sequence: CASSLPGQGQNEQFF.

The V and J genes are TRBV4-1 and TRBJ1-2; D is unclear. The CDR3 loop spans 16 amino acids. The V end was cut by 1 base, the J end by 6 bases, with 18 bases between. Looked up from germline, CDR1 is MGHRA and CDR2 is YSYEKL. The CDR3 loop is CASSQVADPYYNGYTF. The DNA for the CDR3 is TGCGCCAGCAGCCAAGTGGCCGATCCCTATTATAATGGCTACACCTTC.

In nucleotides, the CDR3 is TGTGCCAGCAGGGGGGACTATTACTACGAGCAGTACTTC. Its protein is CASRGDYYYEQYF. J is TRBJ2-7 and V is TRBV2, with 7 bases identical to TRBD2. In germline, CDR1 is SNHLY, CDR2 FYNNEI. CDR3 length: 13 amino acids. The ends lost 6 bases at V and 3 bases at J; junction bases unmatched: 5.